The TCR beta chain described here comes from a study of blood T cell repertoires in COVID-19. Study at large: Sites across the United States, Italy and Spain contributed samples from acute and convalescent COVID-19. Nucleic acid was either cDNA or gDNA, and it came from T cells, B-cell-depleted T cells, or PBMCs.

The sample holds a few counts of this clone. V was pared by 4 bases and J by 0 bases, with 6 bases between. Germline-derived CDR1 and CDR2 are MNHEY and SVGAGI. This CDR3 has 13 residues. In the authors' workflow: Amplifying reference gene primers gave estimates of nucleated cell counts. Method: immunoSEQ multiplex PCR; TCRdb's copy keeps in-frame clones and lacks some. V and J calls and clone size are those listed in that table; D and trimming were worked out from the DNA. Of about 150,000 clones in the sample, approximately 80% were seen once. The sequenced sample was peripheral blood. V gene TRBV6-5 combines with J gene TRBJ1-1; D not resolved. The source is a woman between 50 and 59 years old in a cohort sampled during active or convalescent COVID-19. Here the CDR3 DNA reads TGTGCCAGCAGTTCGAACATGAACACTGAAGCTTTCTTT. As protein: CASSSNMNTEAFF.